The 27 T cell receptor beta chains below come from one sample, sequenced in a study of T cells after yellow fever vaccination. TCRdb re-called the 5' RACE reads through MiXCR, storing one row per CDR3 protein. The data contain 150,000 to 200,000 distinct CDR3 sequences, about 6% of them singletons. Sequences were derived from CD4+ T cells sorted from PBMCs, sampled on the day of the first yellow fever vaccination. All receptors come from a man aged 18-30 years who received the YFV17D yellow fever vaccine.

This clonotype was found many times. The chain is built from TRBV5-1 and TRBJ2-5, with D maybe TRBD1 (6 bases). Trimming took 2 bases from V and 2 from J, leaving 13 bases between them. Germline lookup yields CDR1 SGHRS and CDR2 YFSETQ. The CDR3 runs to 15 residues. The CDR3 nucleotides read TGCGCCAGCAGCTTCTTGACAGGTTCACAAGAGACCCAGTACTTC. As protein: CASSFLTGSQETQYF. Full variable domain (remainder filled in from reference TRBV5-1 and TRBJ2-5): KAGVTQTPRYLIKTRGQQVTLSCSPISGHRSVSWYQQTPGQGLQFLFEYFSETQRNKGNFPGRFSGRQFSNSRSEMNVSTLELGDSALYLCASSFLTGSQETQYFGPGTRLLVL.

This clonotype was observed many times. The genes are TRBV7-6 and TRBJ2-5; D is unclear. The CDR3 runs 15 residues. The germline V gene encodes CDR1 SGHVS and CDR2 FNYEAQ. The germline V and J ends were trimmed by 3 bases and 0 bases, with 11 bases remaining between them. The CDR3 DNA is TGTGCCAGCAGCTTGGACGCCGGGTACCAAGAGACCCAGTACTTC. Protein sequence: CASSLDAGYQETQYF.

This clonotype appeared a few times. The chain is built from TRBV14 and TRBJ1-1; D remains unclear. From germline, CDR1 is SGHDN and CDR2 FVKESK. The CDR3 spans 16 residues. V shed 2 bases and J shed 3 bases, with 16 bases lying between them. The DNA for the CDR3 is TGTGCCAGCAGCCAAAAGGCCAGCCCAGGCCACACTGAAGCTTTCTTT. It specifies CASSQKASPGHTEAFF.

This clonotype was observed at least ten times. This sequence joins TRBV12-3 or TRBV12-4 and TRBJ1-4; 7 bases align to TRBD1. The V segment lost 6 bases and the J segment 6 bases; nucleotides outside the gene matches: 7. The CDR3 totals 14 residues. CDR3 sequence: CASRTDRLYEKLFF. CDR3 nucleotide sequence: TGTGCCAGCAGAACGGACAGGTTGTATGAAAAACTGTTTTTT.

This clonotype was counted between two and nine times. The chain recombines TRBV20-1 with TRBJ2-5; the D gene is possibly TRBD2 (6 bases). The V end was cut by 5 bases, the J end by 5 bases, with 21 bases between. Per the germline V gene, CDR1 is DFQATT and CDR2 is SNEGSKA (reference sequence). There are 15 residues in the CDR3. CDR3 protein: CSAHPPGASGETQYF. CDR3 DNA: TGCAGTGCTCACCCCCCGGGAGCTAGTGGGGAGACCCAGTACTTC.

The table lists this clonotype with many counts. The chain links TRBV5-6 to TRBJ2-4, with 8 positions matching TRBD2. The CDR3 length is 16 residues. Trimming cost V 1 base and J 8 bases; bases outside gene matches: 11. Per germline, CDR1 SGHDT and CDR2 YYEEEE. DNA of the CDR3: TGTGCCAGCAGCTTGAGGAGCGGGGGCCTCAAGGACATTCAGTACTTC. This sequence encodes CASSLRSGGLKDIQYF.

This clonotype was detected only a few times. This chain joins TRBV19 and TRBJ2-2, with 8 positions matching TRBD1. Germline values: CDR1 LNHDA, CDR2 SQIVND (reference sequence). V trimming: 5 bases; J trimming: 0 bases; junction bases outside the gene matches: 2. The CDR3 loop spans 15 amino acids. DNA for the CDR3: TGTGCCAGTAGTCAGGGGGCGACGAACACCGGGGAGCTGTTTTTT. Protein: CASSQGATNTGELFF.

This clonotype occurred many times. The V call is TRBV4-1, the J call TRBJ2-7; D not resolved. The CDR3 consists of 14 residues. Trimming stripped 0 bases from V and 3 bases from J, with 9 bases between. CDR1 and CDR2 (germline): MGHRA, YSYEKL. CDR3 region: CASSQENSGYEQYV. Here the CDR3 DNA reads TGCGCCAGCAGCCAAGAAAACTCCGGCTACGAGCAGTACGTC.

This clonotype has a handful of counts. V usage is TRBV20-1 and J usage is TRBJ2-7; D is unclear. The germline V gene encodes CDR1 DFQATT and CDR2 SNEGSKA (reference sequence). This CDR3 contains 14 residues. Trimming left V 3 bases short and J 2 bases short, with 14 bases between. The CDR3 DNA reads TGCAGTGCTAGCTCAAGGCAGGTCCCCTACGAGCAGTACGTC. Residues: CSASSRQVPYEQYV.

This clonotype was recorded at least ten times. The rearrangement links TRBV5-1 to TRBJ1-1; D not certain. The CDR3 is made up of 12 amino acids. In germline, CDR1 is SGHRS, CDR2 YFSETQ. V shed 0 bases and J shed 5 bases, with 5 bases lying between them. The CDR3 DNA reads as TGCGCCAGCAGCTTGGGGAGGACTGAAGCTTTCTTT. This translates into CASSLGRTEAFF.

This clonotype appeared many times. The chain couples TRBV11-2 to TRBJ1-6; TRBD1 matches 7 bases. This CDR3 comprises 15 residues. V was clipped by 1 base and J by 14 bases; unmatched bases: 11. CDR1 and CDR2 (germline): SGHAT, FQNNGV. The CDR3 reads CASSLVRGGIQTLHF. In DNA, the CDR3 is TGTGCCAGCAGCTTAGTCAGGGGGGGAATTCAAACCCTCCACTTT.

This clonotype was seen repeatedly, ten times or more. The chain combines TRBV5-1 with TRBJ1-4; D is perhaps TRBD1 (6 bases). Looked up from germline, CDR1 is SGHRS and CDR2 is YFSETQ. The CDR3 has 15 amino acids. V lost 0 bases, J lost 4 bases, and 10 bases lay in between. CDR3 region: CASSLAGASNEKLFF. The CDR3 region has the DNA TGCGCCAGCAGCTTGGCGGGGGCGAGTAATGAAAAACTGTTTTTT.

There are many counts of this clonotype. V is TRBV5-1 and J is TRBJ2-1, with 13 nucleotides matching TRBD2. CDR1 SGHRS and CDR2 YFSETQ come from the germline V gene. The ends lost 4 bases at V and 9 bases at J; junction bases unmatched: 10. CDR3 length equals 16 residues. CDR3 coding DNA: TGCGCCAGCAGCCGGATTACTAGCGGGGGGGCTGGTGAGCAGTTCTTC. Its translation: CASSRITSGGAGEQFF.

This clonotype was counted ten times or more. The V call is TRBV12-3 or TRBV12-4, the J call TRBJ2-1, with 13 bases lining up with TRBD2. CDR3 size: 15 residues. The junction had 6 bases not matched to a gene; V was cut back by 6 bases and J by 7 bases. For the CDR3, the DNA is TGTGCCAGCAGGCTGGGACTAGCGGGGAAGAATGAGCAGTTCTTC. Translating gives CASRLGLAGKNEQFF.

This clonotype was seen more than once but under ten times. This chain links TRBV24-1 with TRBJ2-1, with a tentative D call TRBD1 (6 bases). The V gene lost 3 bases and the J gene lost 4 bases, with 15 bases spanning the gap. The CDR3 is made up of 16 amino acids. Per the germline V gene, CDR1 is KGHDR and CDR2 is SFDVKD. The CDR3 bases are TGTGCCACCAGTGATAATTCGGGGACATATTACAATGAGCAGTTCTTC. Translated: CATSDNSGTYYNEQFF.

In this sample, this clonotype turned up a few times. The chain has TRBV12-3 or TRBV12-4 and TRBJ1-5; D is undetermined. This CDR3 region has 15 residues. Trimming pared 3 bases from V and 3 bases from J, leaving 12 bases between. The CDR3 sequence: CASSFGARNNQPQHF. The CDR3 DNA is TGTGCCAGCAGTTTCGGAGCGCGGAACAATCAGCCCCAGCATTTT.

This clonotype was counted only a few times. The CDR3 loop is CASHAGSTDTQYF. The DNA for the CDR3 is TGCGCCAGCCACGCGGGGAGCACAGATACGCAGTATTTT. The genes are TRBV5-1 and TRBJ2-3, with D maybe TRBD2 (6 bases). CDR3 size: 13 residues. Germline V gene sequence: CDR1 SGHRS, CDR2 YFSETQ. Trimming cost V 7 bases and J 0 bases, with 9 bases left between them.

V gene TRBV15 combines with J gene TRBJ1-3; D not certain. Germline CDR1 is LNHNV and CDR2 is YYDKDF (reference sequence). CDR3 length equals 17 residues. V shed 2 bases and J shed 0 bases, with 14 bases lying between them. The CDR3 sequence is CATSRMVSATSGNTIYF. CDR3 DNA: TGTGCCACCAGCAGAATGGTTTCAGCTACCTCTGGAAACACCATATATTTT.

The chain employs TRBV5-6 and TRBJ2-7; perhaps TRBD1 as D (6 bases). The CDR3 spans 14 residues. Germline V gene data show CDR1 as SGHDT and CDR2 as YYEEEE. Trimming pared 2 bases from V and 3 bases from J, leaving 12 bases between. The CDR3 reads CASSLGRGYYEQYF. The CDR3 DNA follows: TGTGCCAGCAGCTTAGGCAGGGGATACTACGAGCAGTACTTC.

The chain uses TRBV15 and TRBJ2-5, with D uncertain. The CDR3 covers 14 residues. The V gene's germline CDR1 is LNHNV and CDR2 YYDKDF (reference sequence). The V end was cut by 0 bases, the J end by 7 bases, with 12 bases between. Here the CDR3 reads CATSRDAASGTQYF. CDR3 DNA sequence: TGTGCCACCAGCAGAGACGCAGCCTCGGGGACCCAGTACTTC.

The V and J genes are TRBV4-2 and TRBJ1-2; D not resolved. Germline V gives CDR1 LGHNA, CDR2 YNFKEQ. This CDR3 has 18 residues. The V gene lost 0 bases and the J gene lost 0 bases, with 17 bases spanning the gap. CDR3 coding DNA: TGTGCCAGCAGCCAAGATCTGGTGGCTCTTAAAGCTAACTATGGCTACACCTTC. This translates into CASSQDLVALKANYGYTF.

The sample holds many counts of this clonotype. The V gene is TRBV6-6, the J gene TRBJ2-3; the D call may be TRBD1 or TRBD2 (5 bases each). Trimming shortened V by 2 bases and J by 6 bases, and 9 bases separated the two germline ends. Per the germline V gene, CDR1 is MNHNY and CDR2 is SVGAGI (reference sequence). The CDR3 is made up of 13 amino acids. CDR3 in DNA: TGTGCCAGCAGTTACGGGACGTTGGATACGCAGTATTTT. Translating it yields CASSYGTLDTQYF.

This clonotype was seen more than once but under ten times. This sequence joins TRBV7-8 and TRBJ2-3; D is unclear. Trimming took 5 bases from V and 7 from J, leaving 22 bases between them. The CDR3 is 16 amino acids. CDR1 and CDR2 (germline): SGHVS, FQNEAQ. This CDR3 reads CASSPGINTGGNTQYF. DNA of the CDR3: TGTGCCAGCAGCCCCGGTATAAATACGGGCGGTAATACGCAGTATTTT.

This chain links TRBV20-1 with TRBJ1-5; weak D call: TRBD1 (5 bases). The germline V and J ends were trimmed by 5 bases and 10 bases, with 15 bases remaining between them. The CDR3 length is 12 residues. Germline V gene sequence: CDR1 DFQATT, CDR2 SNEGSKA (reference sequence). The CDR3 DNA reads as TGCAGTGCTCCGGACAACTCTAGTCCCCAGCATTTT. Amino acid sequence: CSAPDNSSPQHF.

This clonotype has only a few counts. This chain joins TRBV4-2 and TRBJ2-5, with a possible D match to TRBD1 (6 bases). Per the germline V gene, CDR1 is LGHNA and CDR2 is YNFKEQ. Trimming shortened V by 4 bases and J by 4 bases, and 13 bases separated the two germline ends. There are 14 residues in the CDR3. The chain's CDR3 is CASSREQGLETQYF. For the CDR3, the DNA is TGTGCCAGCAGCCGAGAACAGGGATTAGAGACCCAGTACTTC.

This clonotype was seen at least ten times. The chain joins TRBV7-8 to TRBJ2-1; TRBD1 aligns across 7 bases. The CDR3 is 17 amino acids. Trimming cost V 2 bases and J 7 bases; bases outside gene matches: 14. Germline assignment: CDR1 SGHVS and CDR2 FQNEAQ. CDR3 region: CASSLRPGGVIENEQFF. The CDR3 coding sequence is TGTGCCAGCAGCTTAAGGCCAGGGGGTGTCATAGAGAATGAGCAGTTCTTC.

There are many counts of this clonotype. The chain couples TRBV3-1 to TRBJ2-3; tentatively, D is TRBD1 (5 bases). The CDR3 is 18 amino acids. Germline CDR1 reads LGHDT; CDR2 reads YNNKEL (reference sequence). Between the trimmed V and J ends, which lost 10 bases and 3 bases, there was a span of 29 bases. CDR3 DNA sequence: TGTGCCACCTCCGGGCCGATCCGCAGGGATATAGGAACAGATACGCAGTATTTT. This sequence encodes CATSGPIRRDIGTDTQYF.